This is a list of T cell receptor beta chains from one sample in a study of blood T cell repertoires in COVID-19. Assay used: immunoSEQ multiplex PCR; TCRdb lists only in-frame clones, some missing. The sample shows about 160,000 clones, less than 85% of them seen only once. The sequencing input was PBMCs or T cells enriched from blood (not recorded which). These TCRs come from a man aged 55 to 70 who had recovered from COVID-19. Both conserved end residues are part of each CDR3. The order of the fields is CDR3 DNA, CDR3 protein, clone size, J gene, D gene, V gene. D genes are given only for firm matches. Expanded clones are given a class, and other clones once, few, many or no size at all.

cdr3_nt: TGTGCCAGCAGCTTATCAGGGGGCGCGGTCTTCACCGGGGAGCTGTTTTTT
cdr3_aa: CASSLSGGAVFTGELFF
clone_size: NA
j_call: TRBJ2-2
d_call: TRBD1
v_call: TRBV7-2

cdr3_nt: TGTGCCAGTAGTATCTCTGGGGGGGACGAGCCCCAGCATTTT
cdr3_aa: CASSISGGDEPQHF
clone_size: NA
j_call: TRBJ1-5
d_call: NA
v_call: TRBV19

cdr3_nt: TGTGCCAGCAGCTTAACCGGGACAGGGGCCCCGAACACTGAAGCTTTCTTT
cdr3_aa: CASSLTGTGAPNTEAFF
clone_size: NA
j_call: TRBJ1-1
d_call: TRBD1
v_call: TRBV7-3

cdr3_nt: TGTGCCAGCAGCCTAGGACAGAGTAATTCACCCCTCCACTTT
cdr3_aa: CASSLGQSNSPLHF
clone_size: few
j_call: TRBJ1-6
d_call: NA
v_call: TRBV27

cdr3_nt: TGTGCCAGCAGCGCCAGGACAGGGGCCTACGAAAAACTGTTTTTT
cdr3_aa: CASSARTGAYEKLFF
clone_size: NA
j_call: TRBJ1-4
d_call: TRBD1
v_call: TRBV5-6

cdr3_nt: TGTGCCAGCAGCACCCCAGGGCCCTACACCTTC
cdr3_aa: CASSTPGPYTF
clone_size: NA
j_call: TRBJ1-2
d_call: NA
v_call: TRBV7-3

cdr3_nt: TGCGCCAGCAGCCAGAGAGTGACGGGAACTAATGAAAAACTGTTTTTT
cdr3_aa: CASSQRVTGTNEKLFF
clone_size: NA
j_call: TRBJ1-4
d_call: NA
v_call: TRBV4-1

cdr3_nt: TGTGCCATCAAGGGCCGCGGAGGGGATGAGCAGTTCTTC
cdr3_aa: CAIKGRGGDEQFF
clone_size: NA
j_call: TRBJ2-1
d_call: NA
v_call: TRBV10-3

cdr3_nt: TGTGCCGGTGCTCAGGGGAATGGCGGGGAGCTGTTTTTT
cdr3_aa: CAGAQGNGGELFF
clone_size: NA
j_call: TRBJ2-2
d_call: NA
v_call: TRBV5-6

cdr3_nt: TGCGCCAGCAGCGGACAGCATGAGCAGTTCTTC
cdr3_aa: CASSGQHEQFF
clone_size: NA
j_call: TRBJ2-1
d_call: NA
v_call: TRBV5-1

cdr3_nt: TGTGCCAGCAGTGAAGTCATTAGGGGGGGAACTAATGAAAAACTGTTTTTT
cdr3_aa: CASSEVIRGGTNEKLFF
clone_size: NA
j_call: TRBJ1-4
d_call: NA
v_call: TRBV6-1

cdr3_nt: TGTGCCAGTATCTCCGGGACAAGTGAAGCTTTCTTT
cdr3_aa: CASISGTSEAFF
clone_size: NA
j_call: TRBJ1-1
d_call: NA
v_call: TRBV19

cdr3_nt: TGTGCCAGCAGCTCAGACAGTTGGAAGGTGAACACTGAAGCTTTCTTT
cdr3_aa: CASSSDSWKVNTEAFF
clone_size: NA
j_call: TRBJ1-1
d_call: NA
v_call: TRBV5-4

cdr3_nt: TGTGCCAGCAGGTTCCGGGACAGGGGGCTTAGCGGGGAGCTGTTTTTT
cdr3_aa: CASRFRDRGLSGELFF
clone_size: NA
j_call: TRBJ2-2
d_call: TRBD1
v_call: TRBV28

cdr3_nt: TGTGCCAGCAGTCACGACAGGGGTCTTGCTGGAAACACCATATATTTT
cdr3_aa: CASSHDRGLAGNTIYF
clone_size: NA
j_call: TRBJ1-3
d_call: TRBD1
v_call: TRBV28

cdr3_nt: TGCGCCAGCAGCCAAGAAAGACAGCTCTACGAGCAGTACTTC
cdr3_aa: CASSQERQLYEQYF
clone_size: NA
j_call: TRBJ2-7
d_call: NA
v_call: TRBV4-1

cdr3_nt: TGTGCCAGCAGTTACTCGAGAACAGGGCGTGAAAAACTGTTTTTT
cdr3_aa: CASSYSRTGREKLFF
clone_size: NA
j_call: TRBJ1-4
d_call: NA
v_call: TRBV6-5

cdr3_nt: TGTGCCAGCAGCCCAAGCCTCTTTCGAGGGGGCAAGAACACTGAAGCTTTCTTT
cdr3_aa: CASSPSLFRGGKNTEAFF
clone_size: NA
j_call: TRBJ1-1
d_call: TRBD1
v_call: TRBV7-9

cdr3_nt: TGTGCCAGCGGGACTGTCTCTGGAAACACCATATATTTT
cdr3_aa: CASGTVSGNTIYF
clone_size: NA
j_call: TRBJ1-3
d_call: NA
v_call: TRBV6-5

cdr3_nt: TGCGCCAGCTCGGGCTCAGGGACAGGGAACACAGATACGCAGTATTTT
cdr3_aa: CASSGSGTGNTDTQYF
clone_size: NA
j_call: TRBJ2-3
d_call: TRBD1
v_call: TRBV5-1

cdr3_nt: TGTGCCTGGAGTGTCACCAGGGTAGGGAACTATGGCTACACCTTC
cdr3_aa: CAWSVTRVGNYGYTF
clone_size: NA
j_call: TRBJ1-2
d_call: NA
v_call: TRBV30

cdr3_nt: TGTGCCAGCAGCGTAGGTCACCGGGAGAACACTGAAGCTTTCTTT
cdr3_aa: CASSVGHRENTEAFF
clone_size: NA
j_call: TRBJ1-1
d_call: NA
v_call: TRBV9

cdr3_nt: TGTGCCAGCTCAAAGACCGGGAGCCAAGAGACCCAGTACTTC
cdr3_aa: CASSKTGSQETQYF
clone_size: NA
j_call: TRBJ2-5
d_call: NA
v_call: TRBV18

cdr3_nt: TGTGCCAGTAGTATAGCTGGGGGCGGCCAAGAGACCCAGTACTTC
cdr3_aa: CASSIAGGGQETQYF
clone_size: NA
j_call: TRBJ2-5
d_call: NA
v_call: TRBV19

cdr3_nt: TGTGCCAGCAGGGGGGGGCAGGAGATTGATACGCAGTATTTT
cdr3_aa: CASRGGQEIDTQYF
clone_size: many
j_call: TRBJ2-3
d_call: NA
v_call: TRBV5-4

cdr3_nt: TGTGCCAGCTCCCTTCGGGGGGAGACCCAGTACTTC
cdr3_aa: CASSLRGETQYF
clone_size: NA
j_call: TRBJ2-5
d_call: NA
v_call: TRBV18

cdr3_nt: TGTGCCAGCAGTCGAGGGGGCTCTGGGGCCAACGTCCTGACTTTC
cdr3_aa: CASSRGGSGANVLTF
clone_size: NA
j_call: TRBJ2-6
d_call: NA
v_call: TRBV5-6

cdr3_nt: TGTGCCAGCAGCTTATTGGGGGAAGGGACAGGTGGCAATGAGCAGTTCTTC
cdr3_aa: CASSLLGEGTGGNEQFF
clone_size: NA
j_call: TRBJ2-1
d_call: TRBD1
v_call: TRBV7-3

cdr3_nt: TGTGCCAGTAGCACCCAAATGGGACACTACCAAGAGACCCAGTACTTC
cdr3_aa: CASSTQMGHYQETQYF
clone_size: NA
j_call: TRBJ2-5
d_call: NA
v_call: TRBV19

cdr3_nt: TGTGCCAGCAGCCCAAACCGGACTTTCTACAATGAGCAGTTCTTC
cdr3_aa: CASSPNRTFYNEQFF
clone_size: NA
j_call: TRBJ2-1
d_call: NA
v_call: TRBV7-9

cdr3_nt: TGCAGTGCTAGTACCTGGGGGGACACTGAAGCTTTCTTT
cdr3_aa: CSASTWGDTEAFF
clone_size: NA
j_call: TRBJ1-1
d_call: NA
v_call: TRBV20-1

cdr3_nt: TGTGCCAGTAGAGACAGGGTCACCTACGAGCAGTACTTC
cdr3_aa: CASRDRVTYEQYF
clone_size: NA
j_call: TRBJ2-7
d_call: TRBD1
v_call: TRBV19

cdr3_nt: TGTGCCAGCAGCATTGACAGCTCCTCTGGAAACACCATATATTTT
cdr3_aa: CASSIDSSSGNTIYF
clone_size: NA
j_call: TRBJ1-3
d_call: NA
v_call: TRBV7-2

cdr3_nt: TGTGCCAGCAGCTTCGGGACAGGGGGCACTCCCCTCCACTTT
cdr3_aa: CASSFGTGGTPLHF
clone_size: NA
j_call: TRBJ1-6
d_call: TRBD1
v_call: TRBV5-6

cdr3_nt: TGTGCCAGCAGCTTAGGTCGGACTAGCGCCTCCTACGAGCAGTACTTC
cdr3_aa: CASSLGRTSASYEQYF
clone_size: NA
j_call: TRBJ2-7
d_call: TRBD2
v_call: TRBV7-2

cdr3_nt: TGTGCCAGCAGTACCCGAACCGGGACTAGGAGGTTCTTC
cdr3_aa: CASSTRTGTRRFF
clone_size: NA
j_call: TRBJ2-1
d_call: TRBD2
v_call: TRBV12-3/TRBV12-4

cdr3_nt: TGCAGCGTTGTTTTAGCTTTCGAGCAGTACTTC
cdr3_aa: CSVVLAFEQYF
clone_size: NA
j_call: TRBJ2-7
d_call: NA
v_call: TRBV29-1

cdr3_nt: TGCGCCACTACTATCCGGGGAGGGGATACCGGGGAGCTGTTTTTT
cdr3_aa: CATTIRGGDTGELFF
clone_size: NA
j_call: TRBJ2-2
d_call: TRBD2
v_call: TRBV10-1

cdr3_nt: TGTGCCAGCAGGGGCCGGGACAGGGCTGTCGGGGAGCTGTTTTTT
cdr3_aa: CASRGRDRAVGELFF
clone_size: once
j_call: TRBJ2-2
d_call: TRBD1
v_call: TRBV6-5

cdr3_nt: TGCGCCAGCAGTGTCTCGGGGTCCGGCACAGATACGCAGTATTTT
cdr3_aa: CASSVSGSGTDTQYF
clone_size: NA
j_call: TRBJ2-3
d_call: NA
v_call: TRBV10-1

cdr3_nt: TGTGCCAGCAGCCAAAGGACATCCCTAGCCAAAAACATTCAGTACTTC
cdr3_aa: CASSQRTSLAKNIQYF
clone_size: NA
j_call: TRBJ2-4
d_call: NA
v_call: TRBV14

cdr3_nt: TGTGCCAGTAGCCCTAGGGGGCGGGTGCCCCCAGATACGCAGTATTTT
cdr3_aa: CASSPRGRVPPDTQYF
clone_size: NA
j_call: TRBJ2-3
d_call: TRBD1
v_call: TRBV19

cdr3_nt: TGTGCCAGCAGTGCGGGACTAGCGGGAGGGAGGCATGAGCAGTTCTTC
cdr3_aa: CASSAGLAGGRHEQFF
clone_size: NA
j_call: TRBJ2-1
d_call: TRBD2
v_call: TRBV6-1

cdr3_nt: TGTGCCAGCAGTGACTCTCCGGGACAGCCTCAGCCCCAGCATTTT
cdr3_aa: CASSDSPGQPQPQHF
clone_size: NA
j_call: TRBJ1-5
d_call: TRBD1
v_call: TRBV6-4

cdr3_nt: TGCAGCGTAGTCCCGGGGGGGAACACTGAAGCTTTCTTT
cdr3_aa: CSVVPGGNTEAFF
clone_size: NA
j_call: TRBJ1-1
d_call: NA
v_call: TRBV29-1

cdr3_nt: TGTGCCAGCAGCTTGGGTGGGACAGGGAAAGAGACCCAGTACTTC
cdr3_aa: CASSLGGTGKETQYF
clone_size: NA
j_call: TRBJ2-5
d_call: TRBD1
v_call: TRBV5-5

cdr3_nt: TGCGCCAGCAGCTTGGGCGATTTAAGCCTCTATAATTCACCCCTCCACTTT
cdr3_aa: CASSLGDLSLYNSPLHF
clone_size: NA
j_call: TRBJ1-6
d_call: NA
v_call: TRBV5-1

cdr3_nt: TGTGCCAGCAGTCGTTACACCTACGAGCAGTACTTC
cdr3_aa: CASSRYTYEQYF
clone_size: NA
j_call: TRBJ2-7
d_call: NA
v_call: TRBV28

cdr3_nt: TGTGCCAGCAGCTTAAACCAGGGGGCTATCCAAGAGACCCAGTACTTC
cdr3_aa: CASSLNQGAIQETQYF
clone_size: NA
j_call: TRBJ2-5
d_call: TRBD1
v_call: TRBV7-2

cdr3_nt: TGTGCCAGCAGCTTAGGTGCAGGGGGCAACACTGAAGCTTTCTTT
cdr3_aa: CASSLGAGGNTEAFF
clone_size: once
j_call: TRBJ1-1
d_call: TRBD1
v_call: TRBV7-6